The 3 T cell receptor beta chains below come from one sample, sequenced in a study of patients and donors after allogeneic stem cell transplantation. TCRdb passed the RT-PCR reads through MiXCR, listing each CDR3 protein once. The data hold about 23,000 distinct CDR3 sequences, with around 28% observed a single time. Material: blood, either unsorted or a sorted T cell fraction (not recorded which). Receptor source: a human donor who was either an allogeneic HSCT recipient or a stem cell or donor lymphocyte infusion donor (not recorded which). It is not recorded whose cells these are; they may come from a transplant donor.

This clonotype was counted only a few times. J is TRBJ1-3 and V is TRBV24-1; 7 bases match TRBD1. The length of the CDR3 is 14 residues. The germline CDR1 and CDR2 sequences are KGHDR and SFDVKD. V was pared by 3 bases and J by 8 bases, with 6 bases of the junction left unmatched. DNA of the CDR3: TGTGCCACCAGTGATCATCGACAGGGCGACACCATATATTTT. Its protein product is CATSDHRQGDTIYF.

This clonotype appeared many times. The genes are TRBV6-2 or TRBV6-3 and TRBJ1-2, with 7 bases identical to TRBD1. V lost 1 base to trimming and J lost 3 bases; unmatched junction nucleotides: 5. Germline CDR1 and CDR2: MNHEY and SVGEGT. The CDR3 length is 15 residues. CDR3 in amino acids: CASSYFDRAYYGYTF. Here the CDR3 DNA reads TGTGCCAGCAGTTACTTTGACAGGGCTTACTATGGCTACACCTTC.

As for this clonotype: Relative to the germline gene, one junction end is altered; a read error may explain this. The chain recombines TRBV6-5 with TRBJ1-1, with D maybe TRBD1 (6 bases). Per germline, CDR1 MNHEY and CDR2 SVGAGI. The CDR3 is 12 amino acids. Here the CDR3 DNA reads TGTGCCAGCAGTAAGTACAGGGCCTTTCTAAGATTT. This codes for CASSKYRAFLRF.